The following is a T cell receptor (beta chain) sequence with its context. Antigen: not known. Germline CDR1 SGHAT, CDR2 FQNNGV. The CDR3 covers 17 residues. Trimming at V came to 0 bases and at J to 6 bases, leaving 9 bases not matched to a gene. The data were taken from a study of cytomegalovirus exposure and HLA in healthy donors. Broader study findings: Differences between HLA loci emerged in a later analysis of TCR association rates, with DRB1 most and HLA-C fewest. Investigators reported 164 TCR beta chains as tied to cytomegalovirus. A later analysis linked a missense variant in DCLRE1C to the trimming of TCR beta V and J genes.

The primer mix had 60 Vbeta and 13 Jbeta primers. Sequencing used immunoSEQ multiplex PCR; TCRdb keeps in-frame clones, though not all of them. The data show some 140,000 clones, about 66% seen once. The chain is built from TRBV11-2 and TRBJ2-7; 12 bases line up with TRBD2. The material sequenced was PBMCs. This clonotype originated in a human donor in good health. DNA for the CDR3: TGTGCCAGCAGCTTAGATCTAGCTAGCGGGAGGGCGGGCGAGCAGTACTTC. Translation: CASSLDLASGRAGEQYF.